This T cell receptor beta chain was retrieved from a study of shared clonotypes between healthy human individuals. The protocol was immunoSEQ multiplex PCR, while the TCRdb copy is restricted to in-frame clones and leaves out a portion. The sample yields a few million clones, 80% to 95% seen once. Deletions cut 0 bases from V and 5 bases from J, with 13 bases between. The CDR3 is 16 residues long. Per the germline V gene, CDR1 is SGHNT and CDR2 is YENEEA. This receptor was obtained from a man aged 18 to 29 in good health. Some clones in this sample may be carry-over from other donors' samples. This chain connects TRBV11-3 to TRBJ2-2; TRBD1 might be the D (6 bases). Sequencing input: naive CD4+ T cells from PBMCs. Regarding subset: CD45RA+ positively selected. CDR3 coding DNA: TGTGCCAGCAGCTTAGAGGCAGGGGTGGGGACCGGGGAGCTGTTTTTT. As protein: CASSLEAGVGTGELFF.